This entry lists 28 T cell receptor beta chains sequenced from one sample in a study of T cell changes during pregnancy in multiple sclerosis. Using immunoSEQ multiplex PCR, the repertoire was profiled, and TCRdb retains in-frame clones only, with some absent. The sample has about 69,000 clones; around 92% are singletons. The sample consisted of peripheral blood, taken in the third trimester of pregnancy. Receptors originate from a female donor in good health, enrolled as a control in a pregnancy study.

The rearrangement uses TRBV5-1 and TRBJ2-3, with D tentatively TRBD2 (5 bases). This CDR3 contains 14 residues. Germline CDR1 SGHRS, CDR2 YFSETQ. Trimming shortened V by 1 base and J by 2 bases, and 8 bases separated the two germline ends. DNA for the CDR3: TGCGCCAGCAGCTTGAGGACTTCCACAGATACGCAGTATTTT. It translates to CASSLRTSTDTQYF.

This chain connects TRBV5-1 to TRBJ2-5; weak D call: TRBD2 (5 bases). The CDR3 is 14 amino acids. Between the trimmed V and J ends, which lost 1 base and 4 bases, there was a span of 11 bases. CDR1 and CDR2 from the germline V gene are SGHRS and YFSETQ. This CDR3 is CASSLTGWGETQYF. The CDR3 DNA reads as TGCGCCAGCAGCTTGACGGGGTGGGGAGAGACCCAGTACTTC.

This clone was picked up a small number of times. J is TRBJ2-1 and V is TRBV7-9; TRBD2 is a possible D gene (6 bases). Germline values: CDR1 SEHNR, CDR2 FQNEAQ (reference sequence). The CDR3 sequence is 13 residues long. V lost 11 bases, J lost 3 bases, and 14 bases lay in between. DNA of the CDR3: TGTGCCTCAGGGACTTGGGACTACAATGAGCAGTTCTTC. Translating it yields CASGTWDYNEQFF.

The chain is built from TRBV12-5 and TRBJ2-2, with D possibly TRBD1 on 5 matching bases. The CDR3 sequence is 14 residues long. The ends were cut back, 1 base at V and 6 bases at J, with 9 bases in the middle. Germline V gives CDR1 LGHNT, CDR2 FRNRAP. The CDR3 DNA reads TGTGCTAGTGGTTTGGGGGGCGCGGCCGGGGAGCTGTTTTTT. Protein sequence: CASGLGGAAGELFF. The full variable domain, its missing parts supplied by reference TRBV12-5 and TRBJ2-2, is DARVTQTPRHKVTEMGQEVTMRCQPILGHNTVFWYRQTMMQGLELLAYFRNRAPLDDSGMPKDRFSAEMPDATLATLKIQPSEPRDSAVYFCASGLGGAAGELFFGEGSRLTVL.

The J gene is TRBJ2-3, the V gene TRBV18; a weak D match, TRBD2 (6 bases). V was clipped by 3 bases and J by 2 bases, with 9 bases between them. The CDR3 runs to 14 residues. Germline lookup yields CDR1 KGHSH and CDR2 LQKENI. For the CDR3, the DNA is TGTGCCAGCTCACCGTCTAGCGTCACAGATACGCAGTATTTT. Protein product: CASSPSSVTDTQYF.

V usage is TRBV6-5 and J usage is TRBJ1-3; D ambiguous. V was cut by 5 bases and J by 0 bases, with 8 bases left in between. The CDR3 loop spans 14 amino acids. Germline V gene sequence: CDR1 MNHEY, CDR2 SVGAGI. Written as DNA, the CDR3 is TGTGCCAGCAGTCGCGGATTCTCTGGAAACACCATATATTTT. Amino acid sequence: CASSRGFSGNTIYF.

In DNA form, the CDR3 reads TGTGCCAGCAGCCTCCGAGCGGGGATGAACACCGGGGAGCTGTTTTTT. Protein: CASSLRAGMNTGELFF. The V and J genes are TRBV7-2 and TRBJ2-2; the match to TRBD2 covers 7 bases. Per the germline V gene, CDR1 is SGHTA and CDR2 is FQGNSA. CDR3 length: 16 residues. Trimming cost V 5 bases and J 1 base; bases outside gene matches: 7.

The chain carries TRBV5-6 and TRBJ2-2; D is possibly TRBD2 (5 bases). In germline, CDR1 is SGHDT, CDR2 YYEEEE. This CDR3 contains 19 residues. Trimming left V 0 bases short and J 6 bases short, with 24 bases between. The CDR3 DNA follows: TGTGCCAGCAGCTTGGGAATGGTTAGCGTTATAAGGAGCGCCGGGGAGCTGTTTTTT. This gives the protein CASSLGMVSVIRSAGELFF.

DNA for the CDR3: TGCAGTGCCAACCGACTGCATGGCTACACCTTC. This sequence encodes CSANRLHGYTF. The V and J genes are TRBV20-1 and TRBJ1-2; D gene unclear. Trimming shortened V by 6 bases and J by 6 bases, and 11 bases separated the two germline ends. The CDR3 runs to 11 residues. Germline V gene lookup returns CDR1 DFQATT and CDR2 SNEGSKA (reference sequence).

This rearrangement joins TRBV18 to TRBJ2-2; D perhaps matches TRBD1 (5 bases). Deletions cut 3 bases from V and 2 bases from J, with 10 bases between. This CDR3 has 15 amino acids. Germline loops: CDR1 KGHSH, CDR2 LQKENI. As DNA, the CDR3 is TGTGCCAGCTCACCCGGACACCCTAACACCGGGGAGCTGTTTTTT. It translates to CASSPGHPNTGELFF.

This sequence joins TRBV5-4 and TRBJ1-1, with 7 bases that match TRBD1. Losses at the gene ends were 3 bases for V and 0 bases for J; bases not matched to a gene: 5. The CDR3 is 15 amino acids. Germline CDR1 is SGHNT and CDR2 is YYREEE (reference sequence). CDR3 region: CASSSKQGLNTEAFF. In DNA, the CDR3 is TGTGCCAGCAGCTCCAAACAGGGGCTGAACACTGAAGCTTTCTTT.

The genes are TRBV7-9 and TRBJ1-1; D perhaps matches TRBD1 (5 bases). CDR3 length: 13 residues. V lost 10 bases to trimming and J lost 2 bases, with 14 bases between them. The germline V gene has CDR1 SEHNR and CDR2 FQNEAQ (reference sequence). As DNA, the CDR3 is TGTGCCAACCAGCGCGGGGCTAACACTGAAGCTTTCTTT. This gives the protein CANQRGANTEAFF. The full variable domain, its missing parts supplied by reference TRBV7-9 and TRBJ1-1, is DTGVSQNPRHKITKRGQNVTFRCDPISEHNRLYWYRQTLGQGPEFLTYFQNEAQLEKSRLLSDRFSAERPKGSFSTLEIQRTEQGDSAMYLCANQRGANTEAFFGQGTRLTVV.

The V call is TRBV4-3, the J call TRBJ2-2; TRBD2 matches at 7 bases. Germline CDR1 and CDR2: LGHNA and YSLEER. Trimming took 5 bases from V and 7 from J; bases not matched to a gene: 7. CDR3 length: 14 amino acids. This chain's CDR3 is CASSRKAGNGELFF. The CDR3 DNA sequence: TGCGCCAGCAGCAGAAAAGCGGGAAACGGGGAGCTGTTTTTT.

This clone was recorded once. The V gene is TRBV7-8, the J gene TRBJ2-7, with 7 bases that match TRBD1. Germline V gives CDR1 SGHVS, CDR2 FQNEAQ. V lost 4 bases to trimming and J lost 4 bases; unmatched junction nucleotides: 4. The CDR3 is made up of 13 amino acids. CDR3 loop: CASSSTGRYEQYF. The CDR3 DNA reads as TGTGCCAGCAGCTCGACAGGGCGGTACGAGCAGTACTTC. Complete variable domain (other parts from reference TRBV7-8 and TRBJ2-7): GAGVSQSPRYKVAKRGQDVALRCDPISGHVSLFWYQQALGQGPEFLTYFQNEAQLDKSGLPSDRFFAERPEGSVSTLKIQRTQQEDSAVYLCASSSTGRYEQYFGPGTRLTVT.

J is TRBJ1-1 and V is TRBV5-6; D uncertain. V lost 3 bases, J lost 1 base, and 4 bases lay in between. This CDR3 region has 12 residues. CDR1 SGHDT and CDR2 YYEEEE come from the germline V gene. The DNA for the CDR3 is TGTGCCAGCAGCTGGAGGAACACTGAAGCTTTCTTT. Its translation is CASSWRNTEAFF.

This clone was seen only once. This rearrangement joins TRBV27 to TRBJ2-1; D is possibly TRBD1 (6 bases). The germline V and J ends were trimmed by 3 bases and 9 bases, with 12 bases remaining between them. The CDR3 length is 13 residues. Per the germline V gene, CDR1 is MNHEY and CDR2 is SMNVEV (reference sequence). The CDR3 DNA follows: TGTGCCAGCAGTTTTACTTCAGGGGCTGAGCAGTTCTTC. Its translation is CASSFTSGAEQFF.

This chain joins TRBV7-9 and TRBJ1-2; 7 nucleotides agree with TRBD1. V trimming: 8 bases; J trimming: 8 bases; junction bases outside the gene matches: 23. The CDR3 totals 17 residues. Germline CDR1 and CDR2: SEHNR and FQNEAQ (reference sequence). The CDR3 nucleotides read TGTGCCAGCTGTACAAAAGGTCCACTGGACAGGCTCTGCGGCTACACCTTC. Protein product: CASCTKGPLDRLCGYTF.

This sequence joins TRBV30 and TRBJ1-1; 8 bases agree with TRBD1. The CDR3 contains 11 residues. The J segment lost 10 bases and the V segment lost 4 bases, leaving 5 bases of the junction unmatched. In germline, CDR1 is GTSNPN, CDR2 SVGIG (reference sequence). In DNA form, the CDR3 reads TGTGCCTGGAATCGCGACAGGGGAGCTTTCTTT. Translated, it gives CAWNRDRGAFF. Combining the CDR3 with reference TRBV30 and TRBJ1-1 gives the whole variable domain SQTIHQWPATLVQPVGSPLSLECTVEGTSNPNLYWYRQAAGRGLQLLFYSVGIGQISSEVPQNLSASRPQDRQFILSSKKLLLSDSGFYLCAWNRDRGAFFGQGTRLTVV.

The V call is TRBV4-2, the J call TRBJ2-1, with a possible D match to TRBD2 (5 bases). V was shortened by 9 bases and J by 7 bases, with 13 bases between the two germline ends. The CDR3 has 12 residues. In germline, CDR1 is LGHNA, CDR2 YNFKEQ. The CDR3 region has the DNA TGTGCCAGTTGGGGTAGAGGGAATGAGCAGTTCTTC. This translates into CASWGRGNEQFF.

The chain joins TRBV2 to TRBJ1-1, with D possibly TRBD1 on 6 matching bases. This CDR3 is 14 amino acids long. The germline CDR1 and CDR2 sequences are SNHLY and FYNNEI. Trimming took off 4 bases at V and 0 bases at J, with 9 bases between the two ends. CDR3 DNA: TGTGCCAGCAGTGCCAGGGGATTGAACACTGAAGCTTTCTTT. Its translation: CASSARGLNTEAFF.

The chain couples TRBV9 to TRBJ1-2; D is unresolved. Germline lookup yields CDR1 SGDLS and CDR2 YYNGEE. This CDR3 spans 18 amino acids. V gave up 0 bases and J gave up 4 bases, with 22 bases separating them. As DNA, the CDR3 is TGTGCCAGCAGCGTAGCTACGGGAGGGTTCGAGGTTGGCTATGGCTACACCTTC. This translates into CASSVATGGFEVGYGYTF.

The rearrangement links TRBV7-3 to TRBJ2-6; the D gene is possibly TRBD1 (5 bases). The CDR3 length is 16 residues. CDR1 and CDR2 from the germline V gene are SGHTA and FQGTGA. V was cut by 4 bases and J by 1 base, with 11 bases left in between. CDR3 in DNA: TGTGCCAGCAGCTCGATGCCAGGGTCTGGGGCCAACGTCCTGACTTTC. Residues: CASSSMPGSGANVLTF.

The genes are TRBV7-3 and TRBJ2-1; D unclear. Looked up from germline, CDR1 is SGHTA and CDR2 is FQGTGA. This CDR3 has 13 residues. The V end lost 0 bases, the J end lost 5 bases, and 5 bases lay between the germline ends. CDR3 in DNA: TGTGCCAGCAGCTTAACCTCAGACAATGAGCAGTTCTTC. It is translated as CASSLTSDNEQFF.

Remarks on this clone: Given the absence of the conserved phenylalanine or tryptophan at the CDR3 end, a read error is likely. It is unclear where the CDR3 begins or ends on the DNA, so no DNA is shown, and the CDR3 is as TCRdb lists it. V is TRBV5-1 and J is TRBJ1-4; the D segment call TRBD1 is taken from the table without a DNA check. The CDR3 totals 12 residues, both ends included. CDR1 is SGHRS, CDR2 YFSETQ, per germline. The CDR3 sequence: CASSSKVGVLRC.

The chain is built from TRBV6-5 and TRBJ2-7; weak D call: TRBD1 (5 bases). The CDR3 is 16 amino acids. The V and J ends lost 0 bases and 1 base respectively, with 13 bases between them. Germline CDR1 MNHEY, CDR2 SVGAGI. The CDR3 DNA is TGTGCCAGCAGTTACTCGATGTCGGCAGGGTCCTACGAGCAGTACTTC. It translates to CASSYSMSAGSYEQYF.

The chain couples TRBV30 to TRBJ2-5; D uncertain. Looked up from germline, CDR1 is GTSNPN and CDR2 is SVGIG (reference sequence). V lost 3 bases and J lost 9, with 8 bases in between. This CDR3 has 10 amino acids. DNA for the CDR3: TGTGCCTGGAGCGGTGAGGCCCAGTACTTC. Residues: CAWSGEAQYF. The variable domain in full, completed from reference TRBV30 and TRBJ2-5, reads SQTIHQWPATLVQPVGSPLSLECTVEGTSNPNLYWYRQAAGRGLQLLFYSVGIGQISSEVPQNLSASRPQDRQFILSSKKLLLSDSGFYLCAWSGEAQYFGPGTRLLVL.

The chain recombines TRBV2 with TRBJ1-5; D is unresolved. With 2 bases removed from V and 6 bases from J, the gap between germline ends came to 11 bases. Germline V gene sequence: CDR1 SNHLY, CDR2 FYNNEI. There are 14 residues in the CDR3. CDR3 residues: CASSENAGSQPQHF. The CDR3 DNA follows: TGTGCCAGCAGTGAAAATGCGGGTTCTCAGCCCCAGCATTTT.

The rearrangement joins TRBV30 to TRBJ1-6; no reliable D call. The V end was cut by 7 bases, the J end by 2 bases, with 12 bases between. This CDR3 contains 14 residues. Germline V lookup: CDR1 GTSNPN, CDR2 SVGIG (reference sequence). The CDR3 spells CASKPGAYNSPLHF. CDR3 in DNA: TGTGCCTCCAAACCCGGAGCCTATAATTCACCCCTCCACTTT.